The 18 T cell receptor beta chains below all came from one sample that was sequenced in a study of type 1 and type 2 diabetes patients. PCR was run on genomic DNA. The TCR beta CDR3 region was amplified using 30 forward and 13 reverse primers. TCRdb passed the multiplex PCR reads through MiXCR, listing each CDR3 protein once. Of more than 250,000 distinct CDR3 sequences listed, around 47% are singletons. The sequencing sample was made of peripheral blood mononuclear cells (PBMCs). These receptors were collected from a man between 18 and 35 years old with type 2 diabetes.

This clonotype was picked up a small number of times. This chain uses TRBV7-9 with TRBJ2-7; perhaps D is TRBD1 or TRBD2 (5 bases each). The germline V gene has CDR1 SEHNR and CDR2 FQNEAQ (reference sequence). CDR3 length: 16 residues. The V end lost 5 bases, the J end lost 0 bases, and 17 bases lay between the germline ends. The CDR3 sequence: CASSPARDPSSYEQYF. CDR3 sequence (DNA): TGTGCCAGCAGCCCTGCACGGGACCCCAGCTCCTACGAGCAGTACTTC.

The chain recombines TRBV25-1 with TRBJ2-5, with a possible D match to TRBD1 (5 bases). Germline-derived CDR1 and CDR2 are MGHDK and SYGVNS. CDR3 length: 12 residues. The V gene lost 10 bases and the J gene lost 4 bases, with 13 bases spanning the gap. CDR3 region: CATQRGRETQYF. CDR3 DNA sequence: TGTGCCACCCAAAGGGGTCGAGAGACCCAGTACTTC. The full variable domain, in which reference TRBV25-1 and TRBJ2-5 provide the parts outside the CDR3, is EADIYQTPRYLVIGTGKKITLECSQTMGHDKMYWYQQDPGMELHLIHYSYGVNSTEKGDLSSESTVSRIRTEHFPLTLESARPSHTSQYLCATQRGRETQYFGPGTRLLVL.

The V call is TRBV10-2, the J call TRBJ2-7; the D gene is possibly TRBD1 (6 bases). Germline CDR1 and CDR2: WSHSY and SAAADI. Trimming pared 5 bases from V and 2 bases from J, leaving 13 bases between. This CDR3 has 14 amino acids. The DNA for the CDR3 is TGCGCCAGCAGTCAAAGGACAGAGACCTACGAGCAGTACTTC. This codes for CASSQRTETYEQYF.

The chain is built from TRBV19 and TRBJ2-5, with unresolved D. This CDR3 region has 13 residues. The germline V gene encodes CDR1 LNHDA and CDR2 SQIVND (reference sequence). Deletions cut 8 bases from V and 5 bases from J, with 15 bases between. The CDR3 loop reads CASARQASETQYF. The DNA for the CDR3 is TGTGCCAGTGCTCGGCAGGCGTCTGAGACCCAGTACTTC.

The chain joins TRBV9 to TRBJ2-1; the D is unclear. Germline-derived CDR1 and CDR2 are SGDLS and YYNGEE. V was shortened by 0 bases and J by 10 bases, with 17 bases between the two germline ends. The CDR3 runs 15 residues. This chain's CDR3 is CASSVGISNFEEQFF. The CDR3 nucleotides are TGTGCCAGCAGCGTAGGGATTTCCAACTTCGAAGAGCAGTTCTTC.

The CDR3 is CASSPLAEAFF. CDR3 nucleotide sequence: TGTGCCAGCAGCCCCCTGGCTGAAGCTTTCTTT. V is TRBV12-3 or TRBV12-4 and J is TRBJ1-1, with no clear D. The CDR3 is made up of 11 amino acids. V lost 6 bases and J lost 6, with 8 bases in between.

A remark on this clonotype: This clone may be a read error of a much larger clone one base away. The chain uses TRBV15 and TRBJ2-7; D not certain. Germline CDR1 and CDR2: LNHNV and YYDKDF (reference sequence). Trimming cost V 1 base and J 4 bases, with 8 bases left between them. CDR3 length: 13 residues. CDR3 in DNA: TGTGCCACCAGCAGAGGGCAAGAGTACGAGCAGTACTTC. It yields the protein CATSRGQEYEQYF.

CDR3 residues: CASSFWDREFYGYTF. The DNA of the CDR3 is TGTGCCAGCAGTTTCTGGGACAGGGAATTTTATGGCTACACCTTC. This chain joins TRBV2 and TRBJ1-2; 9 bases map to TRBD1. Trimming cost V 5 bases and J 5 bases; bases outside gene matches: 9. Germline assignment: CDR1 SNHLY and CDR2 FYNNEI. The CDR3 sequence is 15 residues long. The variable domain in full, with the rest retrieved from reference TRBV2 and TRBJ1-2, is EPEVTQTPSHQVTQMGQEVILRCVPISNHLYFYWYRQILGQKVEFLVSFYNNEISEKSEIFDDQFSVERPDGSNFTLKIRSTKLEDSAMYFCASSFWDREFYGYTFGSGTRLTVV.

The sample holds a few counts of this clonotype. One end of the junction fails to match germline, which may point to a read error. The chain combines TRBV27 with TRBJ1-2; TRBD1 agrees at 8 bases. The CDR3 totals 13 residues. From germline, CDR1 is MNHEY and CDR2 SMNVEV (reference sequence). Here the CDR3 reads CASSFRTGYGYTF. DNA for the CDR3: TGTGCCAGCAGTTTCCGGACAGGGTATGGCTATACCTTC.

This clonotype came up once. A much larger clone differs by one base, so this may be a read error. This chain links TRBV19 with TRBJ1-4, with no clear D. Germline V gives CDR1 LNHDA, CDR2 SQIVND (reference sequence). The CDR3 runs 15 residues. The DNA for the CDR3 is TGTGCCAGTAGCGAAATACAATGGTCGAATGGAAAACTGTTTTTT. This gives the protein CASSEIQWSNGKLFF. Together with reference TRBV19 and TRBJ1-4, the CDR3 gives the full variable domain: DGGITQSPKYLFRKEGQNVTLSCEQNLNHDAMYWYRQDPGQGLRLIYYSQIVNDFQKGDIAEGYSVSREKKESFPLTVTSAQKNPTAFYLCASSEIQWSNGKLFFGSGTQLSVL.

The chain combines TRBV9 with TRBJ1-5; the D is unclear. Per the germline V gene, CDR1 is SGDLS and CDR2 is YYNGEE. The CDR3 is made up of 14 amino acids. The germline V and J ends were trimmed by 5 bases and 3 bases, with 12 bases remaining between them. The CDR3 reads CASSQEGINQPQHF. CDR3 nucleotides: TGTGCCAGCAGTCAGGAAGGGATCAATCAGCCCCAGCATTTT.

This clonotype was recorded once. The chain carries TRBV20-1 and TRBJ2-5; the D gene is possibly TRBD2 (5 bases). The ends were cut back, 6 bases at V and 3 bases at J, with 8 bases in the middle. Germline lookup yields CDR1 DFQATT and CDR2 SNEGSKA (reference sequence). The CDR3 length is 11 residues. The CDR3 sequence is CSASGEETQYF. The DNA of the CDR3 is TGCAGTGCCAGCGGAGAAGAGACCCAGTACTTC.

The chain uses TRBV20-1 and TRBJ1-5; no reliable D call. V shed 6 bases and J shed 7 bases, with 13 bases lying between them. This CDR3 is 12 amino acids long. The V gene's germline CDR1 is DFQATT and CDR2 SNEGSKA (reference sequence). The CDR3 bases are TGCAGTGCCCGTAGAGGGAGCCAGCCCCAGCATTTT. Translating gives CSARRGSQPQHF.

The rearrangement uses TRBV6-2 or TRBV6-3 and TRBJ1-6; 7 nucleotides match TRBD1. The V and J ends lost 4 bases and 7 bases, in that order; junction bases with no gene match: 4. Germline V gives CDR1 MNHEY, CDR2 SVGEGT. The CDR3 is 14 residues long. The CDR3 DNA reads TGTGCCAGCAGTTTAGGGACAGAGAATTCACCCCTCCACTTT. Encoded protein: CASSLGTENSPLHF.

CDR3 in amino acids: CSAYLAGGPHLTTDTQYF. CDR3 nucleotide sequence: TGCAGTGCGTATCTAGCGGGAGGGCCCCATTTAACCACAGATACGCAGTATTTT. The gene calls are TRBV20-1 and TRBJ2-3, with 12 nucleotides matching TRBD2. Trimming cost V 6 bases and J 2 bases; bases outside gene matches: 15. Looked up from germline, CDR1 is DFQATT and CDR2 is SNEGSKA (reference sequence). This CDR3 has 18 residues.

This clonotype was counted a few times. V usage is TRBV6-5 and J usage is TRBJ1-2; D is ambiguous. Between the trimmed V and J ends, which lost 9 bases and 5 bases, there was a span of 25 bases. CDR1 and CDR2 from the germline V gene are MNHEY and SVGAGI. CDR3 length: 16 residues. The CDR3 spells CASSIETTNLLYGYTF. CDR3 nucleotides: TGTGCCAGTAGTATCGAGACTACGAACCTTCTATATGGCTACACCTTC.

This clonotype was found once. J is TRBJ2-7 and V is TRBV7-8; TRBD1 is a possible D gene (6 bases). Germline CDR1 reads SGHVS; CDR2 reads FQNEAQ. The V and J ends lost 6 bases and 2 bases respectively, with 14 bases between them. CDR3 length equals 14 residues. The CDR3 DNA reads TGTGCCAGCAGTTACAGGGATTTAGCCTACGAGCAGTACTTC. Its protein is CASSYRDLAYEQYF.

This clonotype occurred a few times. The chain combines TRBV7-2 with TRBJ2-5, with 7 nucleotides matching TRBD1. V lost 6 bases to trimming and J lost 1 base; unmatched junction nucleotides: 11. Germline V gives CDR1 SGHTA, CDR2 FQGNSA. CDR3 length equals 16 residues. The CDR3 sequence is CASSYKGKGAQETQYF. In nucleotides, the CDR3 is TGTGCCAGCAGTTACAAGGGGAAGGGGGCCCAAGAGACCCAGTACTTC.